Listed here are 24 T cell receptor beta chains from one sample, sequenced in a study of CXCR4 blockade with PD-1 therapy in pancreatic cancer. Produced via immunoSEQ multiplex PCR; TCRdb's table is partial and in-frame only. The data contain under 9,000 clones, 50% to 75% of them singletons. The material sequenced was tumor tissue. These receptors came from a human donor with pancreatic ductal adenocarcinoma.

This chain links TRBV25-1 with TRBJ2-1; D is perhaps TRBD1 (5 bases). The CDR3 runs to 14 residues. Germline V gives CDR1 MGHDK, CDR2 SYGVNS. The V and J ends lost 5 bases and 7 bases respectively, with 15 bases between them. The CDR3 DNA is TGTGCCAGCAGTCTAAATCTGGGGCAGAATGAGCAGTTCTTC. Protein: CASSLNLGQNEQFF. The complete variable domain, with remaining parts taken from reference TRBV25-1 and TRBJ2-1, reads EADIYQTPRYLVIGTGKKITLECSQTMGHDKMYWYQQDPGMELHLIHYSYGVNSTEKGDLSSESTVSRIRTEHFPLTLESARPSHTSQYLCASSLNLGQNEQFFGPGTRLTVL.

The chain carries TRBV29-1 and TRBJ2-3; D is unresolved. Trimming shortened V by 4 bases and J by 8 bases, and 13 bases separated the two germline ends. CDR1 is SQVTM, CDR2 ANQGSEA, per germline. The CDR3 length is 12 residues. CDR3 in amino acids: CSVGGPSPTQYF. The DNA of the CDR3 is TGCAGCGTTGGTGGACCCTCGCCTACGCAGTATTTT.

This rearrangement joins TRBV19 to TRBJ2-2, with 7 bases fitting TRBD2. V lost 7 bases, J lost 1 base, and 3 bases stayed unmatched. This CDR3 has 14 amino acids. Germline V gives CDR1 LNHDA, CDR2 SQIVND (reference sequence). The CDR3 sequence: CASKLAENTGELFF. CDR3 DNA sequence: TGTGCCAGTAAGCTAGCGGAGAACACCGGGGAGCTGTTTTTT.

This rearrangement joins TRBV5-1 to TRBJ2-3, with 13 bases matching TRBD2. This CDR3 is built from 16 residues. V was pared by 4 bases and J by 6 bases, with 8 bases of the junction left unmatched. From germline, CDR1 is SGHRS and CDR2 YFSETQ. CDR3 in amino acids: CASSKGLAGASDTQYF. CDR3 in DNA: TGCGCCAGCAGCAAAGGACTAGCGGGAGCCTCGGATACGCAGTATTTT.

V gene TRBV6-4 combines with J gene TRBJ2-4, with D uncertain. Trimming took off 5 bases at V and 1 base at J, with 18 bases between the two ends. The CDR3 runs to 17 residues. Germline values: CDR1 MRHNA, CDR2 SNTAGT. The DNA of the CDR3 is TGTGCCAGCAGTTTAGGCATCGTCTACCCCGCCAAAAACATTCAGTACTTC. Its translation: CASSLGIVYPAKNIQYF.

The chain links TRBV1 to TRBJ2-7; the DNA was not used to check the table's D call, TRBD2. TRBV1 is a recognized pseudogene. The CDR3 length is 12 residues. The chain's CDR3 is CANSQDRNEQYF. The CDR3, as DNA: TGCGCCAACAGCCAAGATAGAAACGAGCAGTACTTC.

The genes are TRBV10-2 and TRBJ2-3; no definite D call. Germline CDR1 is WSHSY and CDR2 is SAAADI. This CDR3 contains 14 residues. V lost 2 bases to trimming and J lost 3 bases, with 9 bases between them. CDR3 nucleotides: TGCGCCAGCAGTGAGACACCGCGTACAGATACGCAGTATTTT. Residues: CASSETPRTDTQYF.

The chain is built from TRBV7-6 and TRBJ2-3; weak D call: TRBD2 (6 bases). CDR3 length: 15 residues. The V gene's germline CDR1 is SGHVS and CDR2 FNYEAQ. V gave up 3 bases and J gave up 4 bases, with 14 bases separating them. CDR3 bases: TGTGCCAGCAGCTTGGAGGGGCTAGTAGCAGATACGCAGTATTTT. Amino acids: CASSLEGLVADTQYF.

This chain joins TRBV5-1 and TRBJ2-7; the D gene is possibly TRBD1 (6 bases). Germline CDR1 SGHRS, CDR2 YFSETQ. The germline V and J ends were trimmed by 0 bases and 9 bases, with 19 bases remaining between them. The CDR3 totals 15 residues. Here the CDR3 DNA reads TGCGCCAGCAGCTTGGTAGTGGGACAAGCGACAGGGCAGTACTTC. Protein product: CASSLVVGQATGQYF.

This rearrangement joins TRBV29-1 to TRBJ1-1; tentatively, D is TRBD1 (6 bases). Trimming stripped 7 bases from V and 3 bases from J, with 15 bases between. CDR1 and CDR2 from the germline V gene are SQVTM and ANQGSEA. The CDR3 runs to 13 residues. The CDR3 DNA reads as TGCAGCGGCCACGACGGACAGCACACTGAAGCTTTCTTT. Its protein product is CSGHDGQHTEAFF. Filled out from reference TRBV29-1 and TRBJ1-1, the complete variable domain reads SAVISQKPSRDICQRGTSLTIQCQVDSQVTMMFWYRQQPGQSLTLIATANQGSEATYESGFVIDKFPISRPNLTFSTLTVSNMSPEDSSIYLCSGHDGQHTEAFFGQGTRLTVV.

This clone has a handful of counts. The CDR3 DNA follows: TGTGCCTGGGACGTGGGACAGGGGTTGGGCTACACCTTC. Translation gives CAWDVGQGLGYTF. The V gene is TRBV30, the J gene TRBJ1-2, with 10 bases that match TRBD1. This CDR3 is 13 amino acids long. In germline, CDR1 is GTSNPN, CDR2 SVGIG (reference sequence). V shed 5 bases and J 8 bases; nucleotides not matched to a gene: 8. The whole variable domain, remainder taken from reference TRBV30 and TRBJ1-2, is SQTIHQWPATLVQPVGSPLSLECTVEGTSNPNLYWYRQAAGRGLQLLFYSVGIGQISSEVPQNLSASRPQDRQFILSSKKLLLSDSGFYLCAWDVGQGLGYTFGSGTRLTVV.

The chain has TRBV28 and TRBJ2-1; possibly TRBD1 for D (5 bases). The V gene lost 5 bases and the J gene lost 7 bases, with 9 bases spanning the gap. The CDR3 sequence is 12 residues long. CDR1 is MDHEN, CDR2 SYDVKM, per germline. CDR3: CASSLRVNEQFF. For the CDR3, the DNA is TGTGCCAGCAGTCTCAGGGTGAATGAGCAGTTCTTC.

The CDR3 DNA sequence: TGTGCCAGCCTCCAGGGGTTACCTAACGAGCAGTACTTC. Translated: CASLQGLPNEQYF. The chain recombines TRBV9 with TRBJ2-7; possibly TRBD1 for D (6 bases). Trimming removed 7 bases from V and 5 bases from J, with 16 bases in between. Germline lookup yields CDR1 SGDLS and CDR2 YYNGEE. The length of the CDR3 is 13 residues.

The CDR3: CAWRQGRGYTF. CDR3 nucleotides: TGTGCCTGGAGACAGGGGCGTGGCTACACCTTC. The rearrangement links TRBV30 to TRBJ1-2; 7 nucleotides agree with TRBD1. The CDR3 spans 11 residues. V was pared by 3 bases and J by 7 bases, with 2 bases of the junction left unmatched. The V gene's germline CDR1 is GTSNPN and CDR2 SVGIG (reference sequence).

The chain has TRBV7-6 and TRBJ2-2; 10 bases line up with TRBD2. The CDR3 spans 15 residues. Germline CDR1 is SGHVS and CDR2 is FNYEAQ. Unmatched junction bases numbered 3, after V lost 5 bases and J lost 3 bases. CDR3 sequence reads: CASSPGLADTGELFF. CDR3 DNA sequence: TGTGCCAGCAGCCCAGGACTAGCGGACACCGGGGAGCTGTTTTTT. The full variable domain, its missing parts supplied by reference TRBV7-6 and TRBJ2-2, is GAGVSQSPRYKVTKRGQDVALRCDPISGHVSLYWYRQALGQGPEFLTYFNYEAQQDKSGLPNDRFSAERPEGSISTLTIQRTEQRDSAMYRCASSPGLADTGELFFGEGSRLTVL.

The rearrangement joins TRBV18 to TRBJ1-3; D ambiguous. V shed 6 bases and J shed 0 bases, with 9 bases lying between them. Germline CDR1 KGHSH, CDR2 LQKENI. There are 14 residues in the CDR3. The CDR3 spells CASSPTDSGNTIYF. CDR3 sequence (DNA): TGTGCCAGCTCCCCGACGGACTCTGGAAACACCATATATTTT.

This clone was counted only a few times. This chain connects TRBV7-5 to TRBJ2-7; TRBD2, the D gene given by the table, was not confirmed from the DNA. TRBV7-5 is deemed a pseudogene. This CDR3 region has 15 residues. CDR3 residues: CASSVGVAGANEQYF. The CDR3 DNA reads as TGTGCCAGCAGCGTAGGGGTAGCGGGAGCCAACGAGCAGTACTTC.

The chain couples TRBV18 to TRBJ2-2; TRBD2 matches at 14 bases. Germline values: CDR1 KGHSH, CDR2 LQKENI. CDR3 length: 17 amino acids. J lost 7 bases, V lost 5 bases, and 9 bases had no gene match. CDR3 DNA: TGTGCCAGCTCATCGGGACTAGCGGGAGCGACTAGCGGGGAGCTGTTTTTT. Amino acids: CASSSGLAGATSGELFF.

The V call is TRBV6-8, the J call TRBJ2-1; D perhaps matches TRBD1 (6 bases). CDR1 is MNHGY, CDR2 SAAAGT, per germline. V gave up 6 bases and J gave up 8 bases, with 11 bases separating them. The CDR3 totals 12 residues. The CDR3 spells CASRNRAYEQFF. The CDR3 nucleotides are TGTGCCAGCAGGAACAGGGCATATGAGCAGTTCTTC.

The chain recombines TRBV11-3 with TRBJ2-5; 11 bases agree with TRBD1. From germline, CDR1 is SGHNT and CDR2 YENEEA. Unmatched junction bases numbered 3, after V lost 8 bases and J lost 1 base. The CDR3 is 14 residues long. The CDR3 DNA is TGTGCCAGCGGACAGGGGGCTCGCCAAGAGACCCAGTACTTC. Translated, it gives CASGQGARQETQYF.

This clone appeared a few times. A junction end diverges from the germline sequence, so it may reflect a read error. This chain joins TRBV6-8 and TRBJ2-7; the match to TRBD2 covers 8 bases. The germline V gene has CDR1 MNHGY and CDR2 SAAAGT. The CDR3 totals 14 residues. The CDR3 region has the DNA TGTGCCATCAGTGTGAGTAGCGGGGCCGTCGGGCAGTACTTC. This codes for CAISVSSGAVGQYF.

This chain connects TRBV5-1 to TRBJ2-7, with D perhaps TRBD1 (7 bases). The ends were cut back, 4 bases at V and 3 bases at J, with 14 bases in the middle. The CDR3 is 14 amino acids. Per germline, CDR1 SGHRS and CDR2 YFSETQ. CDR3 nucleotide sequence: TGCGCCAGCAGCGACCAGGGGGGACGCTACGAGCAGTACTTC. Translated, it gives CASSDQGGRYEQYF.

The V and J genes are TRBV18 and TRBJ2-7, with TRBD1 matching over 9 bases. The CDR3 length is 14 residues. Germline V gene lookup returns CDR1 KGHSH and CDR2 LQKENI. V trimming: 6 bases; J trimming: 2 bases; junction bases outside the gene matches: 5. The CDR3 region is CASSPGQGPYEQYF. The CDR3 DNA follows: TGTGCCAGCTCTCCGGGACAGGGCCCCTACGAGCAGTACTTC.

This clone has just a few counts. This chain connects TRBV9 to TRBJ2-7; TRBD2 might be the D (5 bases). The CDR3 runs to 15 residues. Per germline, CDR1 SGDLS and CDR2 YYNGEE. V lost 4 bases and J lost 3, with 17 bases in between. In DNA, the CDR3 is TGTGCCAGCAGCCCCGACTACTCGAACCACTACGAGCAGTACTTC. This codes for CASSPDYSNHYEQYF. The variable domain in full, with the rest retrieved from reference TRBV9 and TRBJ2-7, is DSGVTQTPKHLITATGQRVTLRCSPRSGDLSVYWYQQSLDQGLQFLIQYYNGEERAKGNILERFSAQQFPDLHSELNLSSLELGDSALYFCASSPDYSNHYEQYFGPGTRLTVT.